A single sample is the source of the 27 T cell receptor beta chains below, sequenced in a study of radiation and T cells in renal cell carcinoma. The assay was immunoSEQ multiplex PCR, and TCRdb's table has in-frame clones only and misses some. The data contain 50,000 to 75,000 clones, around 72% of them singletons. Time point given: baseline pretreatment blood. This sample's treatment: 15 Gy SBRT to primary tumor, nephrectomy 4 weeks later. The specimen was blood, collected from a patient whose treatment included radiotherapy and nephrectomy. The receptor source for this set is a man between 60 and 75 years old with renal cell carcinoma.

The chain couples TRBV28 to TRBJ1-5; D possibly corresponds to TRBD1 (6 bases). Trimming stripped 5 bases from V and 1 base from J, with 18 bases between. Germline V gene data show CDR1 as MDHEN and CDR2 as SYDVKM. The CDR3 extends over 17 amino acids. CDR3 nucleotide sequence: TGTGCCAGCAGTAGGGGAGACAGGATACAGAGCAATCAGCCCCAGCATTTT. Amino acid sequence: CASSRGDRIQSNQPQHF. The whole variable domain, filled in from reference TRBV28 and TRBJ1-5, reads DVKVTQSSRYLVKRTGEKVFLECVQDMDHENMFWYRQDPGLGLRLIYFSYDVKMKEKGDIPEGYSVSREKKERFSLILESASTNQTSMYLCASSRGDRIQSNQPQHFGDGTRLSIL.

Only one count was recorded for this clone. The CDR3, as DNA: TGTGCCAGCAGCGTCGGACGGAGAACACACTATGGCTACACCTTC. Translating gives CASSVGRRTHYGYTF. This rearrangement joins TRBV9 to TRBJ1-2; D is undetermined. The CDR3 extends over 15 amino acids. V was shortened by 2 bases and J by 3 bases, with 14 bases between the two germline ends. The germline CDR1 and CDR2 sequences are SGDLS and YYNGEE. Full variable domain (rest looked up from reference TRBV9 and TRBJ1-2): DSGVTQTPKHLITATGQRVTLRCSPRSGDLSVYWYQQSLDQGLQFLIQYYNGEERAKGNILERFSAQQFPDLHSELNLSSLELGDSALYFCASSVGRRTHYGYTFGSGTRLTVV.

J is TRBJ2-1 and V is TRBV7-2; D gene uncertain. The CDR3 spans 12 residues. Per germline, CDR1 SGHTA and CDR2 FQGNSA. V gave up 3 bases and J gave up 4 bases, with 4 bases separating them. This CDR3 is CASSFVYNEQFF. The CDR3 coding sequence is TGTGCCAGCAGCTTCGTTTACAATGAGCAGTTCTTC.

The V call is TRBV5-4, the J call TRBJ1-2; D is unclear. Looked up from germline, CDR1 is SGHNT and CDR2 is YYREEE (reference sequence). The CDR3 spans 15 residues. V was clipped by 0 bases and J by 6 bases, with 15 bases between them. This CDR3 is CASSLATRTANGYTF. The CDR3 region has the DNA TGTGCCAGCAGCTTGGCTACTAGAACAGCGAATGGCTACACCTTC.

This clone appeared a few times. The rearrangement uses TRBV7-9 and TRBJ1-1; the match to TRBD1 covers 10 bases. CDR3 length equals 14 residues. Per germline, CDR1 SEHNR and CDR2 FQNEAQ (reference sequence). Trimming removed 5 bases from V and 8 bases from J; junction bases left unmatched: 8. This chain's CDR3 is CASSLLRTGGEAFF. CDR3 DNA: TGTGCCAGCAGCCTACTACGGACAGGGGGAGAAGCTTTCTTT.

In its sample, this clone is medium-sized. The chain couples TRBV5-1 to TRBJ1-5; TRBD1 matches 7 bases. CDR1 is SGHRS, CDR2 YFSETQ, per germline. V was pared by 3 bases and J by 4 bases, with 4 bases of the junction left unmatched. CDR3 length: 14 amino acids. The CDR3 DNA reads TGCGCCAGCAGCTCAGGGGGTGGAAATCAGCCCCAGCATTTT. Translation gives CASSSGGGNQPQHF.

The gene calls are TRBV30 and TRBJ2-7; 7 bases match TRBD2. The ends lost 2 bases at V and 3 bases at J; junction bases unmatched: 4. CDR3 length equals 13 residues. From germline, CDR1 is GTSNPN and CDR2 SVGIG (reference sequence). In nucleotides, the CDR3 is TGTGCCTGGAGTACCCAGCGGGGCTACGAGCAGTACTTC. Its protein is CAWSTQRGYEQYF.

The V call is TRBV2, the J call TRBJ2-1; TRBD2 aligns across 9 bases. Trimming removed 4 bases from V and 2 bases from J; junction bases left unmatched: 9. The CDR3 runs 17 residues. Germline CDR1 is SNHLY and CDR2 is FYNNEI. CDR3 nucleotide sequence: TGTGCCAGCAGTGTAGTTGCGGGAGGGTATCCCTACAATGAGCAGTTCTTC. Translated: CASSVVAGGYPYNEQFF. The variable domain in full, with the rest retrieved from reference TRBV2 and TRBJ2-1, is EPEVTQTPSHQVTQMGQEVILRCVPISNHLYFYWYRQILGQKVEFLVSFYNNEISEKSEIFDDQFSVERPDGSNFTLKIRSTKLEDSAMYFCASSVVAGGYPYNEQFFGPGTRLTVL.

The CDR3 nucleotides read TGTGCCAGTAGTATCCGCAGGGTTGCTAACTATGGCTACACCTTC. Residues: CASSIRRVANYGYTF. The chain employs TRBV19 and TRBJ1-2, with D perhaps TRBD1 (5 bases). In germline, CDR1 is LNHDA, CDR2 SQIVND (reference sequence). The CDR3 is made up of 15 amino acids. Trimming removed 3 bases at V and 0 bases at J, with 11 bases between.

This clone appeared once. The CDR3 reads CASASDTNIGYTF. CDR3 sequence (DNA): TGTGCTAGTGCTTCGGACACGAATATTGGCTACACCTTC. This sequence joins TRBV12-5 and TRBJ1-2; perhaps TRBD1 as D (5 bases). Trimming cost V 7 bases and J 7 bases, with 16 bases left between them. This CDR3 region has 13 residues. Germline assignment: CDR1 LGHNT and CDR2 FRNRAP.

The J gene is TRBJ1-1, the V gene TRBV2; weak D call: TRBD1 (6 bases). This CDR3 region has 14 residues. Trimming pared 10 bases from V and 4 bases from J, leaving 19 bases between. CDR1 SNHLY and CDR2 FYNNEI come from the germline V gene. CDR3: CATSWEQGATEAFF. The CDR3 DNA is TGTGCCACTAGCTGGGAACAGGGTGCCACTGAAGCTTTCTTT.

This sequence joins TRBV10-3 and TRBJ2-1; 11 positions agree with TRBD2. The germline gives CDR1 ENHRY, CDR2 SYGVKD. V was pared by 7 bases and J by 5 bases, with 4 bases of the junction left unmatched. There are 14 residues in the CDR3. The CDR3 loop is CAIKIAGGDNEQFF. Here the CDR3 DNA reads TGTGCCATCAAGATAGCGGGGGGGGACAATGAGCAGTTCTTC.

The genes are TRBV7-6 and TRBJ1-4; D uncertain. Trimming stripped 1 base from V and 1 base from J, with 4 bases between. CDR1 and CDR2 (germline): SGHVS, FNYEAQ. This CDR3 region has 14 residues. The CDR3 loop reads CASSLGLTNEKLFF. The CDR3 bases are TGTGCCAGCAGCTTAGGGCTAACTAATGAAAAACTGTTTTTT.

V gene TRBV30 combines with J gene TRBJ1-4; D gene ambiguous. Germline assignment: CDR1 GTSNPN and CDR2 SVGIG (reference sequence). CDR3 length: 16 amino acids. Trimming took 3 bases from V and 0 from J, leaving 14 bases between them. CDR3 amino acids: CAWSSLAFATNEKLFF. DNA of the CDR3: TGTGCCTGGAGCTCACTTGCCTTTGCAACTAATGAAAAACTGTTTTTT.

This chain uses TRBV7-8 with TRBJ1-2, with D perhaps matching TRBD1 (6 bases). Germline CDR1 and CDR2: SGHVS and FQNEAQ. This CDR3 has 13 amino acids. Trimming shortened V by 5 bases and J by 5 bases, and 12 bases separated the two germline ends. The CDR3 spells CASSPDRLYGYTF. The DNA for the CDR3 is TGTGCCAGCAGCCCGGACAGACTTTATGGCTACACCTTC.

A few counts support this clone. This sequence joins TRBV30 and TRBJ1-2; a possible D gene is TRBD1 (6 bases). The germline gives CDR1 GTSNPN, CDR2 SVGIG (reference sequence). Trimming removed 0 bases at V and 1 base at J, with 9 bases between. This CDR3 is 14 amino acids long. This chain's CDR3 is CAWSVQGINYGYTF. The CDR3 DNA reads TGTGCCTGGAGTGTTCAGGGGATTAACTATGGCTACACCTTC. Drawing the rest from reference TRBV30 and TRBJ1-2, the complete variable domain is SQTIHQWPATLVQPVGSPLSLECTVEGTSNPNLYWYRQAAGRGLQLLFYSVGIGQISSEVPQNLSASRPQDRQFILSSKKLLLSDSGFYLCAWSVQGINYGYTFGSGTRLTVV.

This clone was observed a handful of times. This chain links TRBV29-1 with TRBJ1-5; the D is unclear. This CDR3 region has 15 residues. Germline CDR1 is SQVTM and CDR2 is ANQGSEA. Trimming took off 1 base at V and 4 bases at J, with 14 bases between the two ends. CDR3 residues: CSVEGGDTDNQPQHF. The DNA for the CDR3 is TGCAGCGTTGAAGGGGGTGACACGGATAATCAGCCCCAGCATTTT.

This clone came up a few times. The V gene is TRBV4-1, the J gene TRBJ1-5, with no clear D. Per the germline V gene, CDR1 is MGHRA and CDR2 is YSYEKL. Trimming pared 4 bases from V and 6 bases from J, leaving 16 bases between. The CDR3 runs to 15 residues. CDR3 sequence: CASSPIDKGSQPQHF. The CDR3 bases are TGCGCCAGCAGCCCTATCGACAAGGGCAGTCAGCCCCAGCATTTT.

V gene TRBV6-4 combines with J gene TRBJ2-3, with a possible D match to TRBD2 (6 bases). CDR1 MRHNA and CDR2 SNTAGT come from the germline V gene. This CDR3 is built from 14 residues. V gave up 5 bases and J gave up 0 bases, with 9 bases separating them. Here the CDR3 DNA reads TGTGCCAGCAGTTCGGGACTTAGCACAGATACGCAGTATTTT. Its translation: CASSSGLSTDTQYF.

V usage is TRBV7-3 and J usage is TRBJ2-5; a weak D match, TRBD2 (5 bases). This CDR3 contains 14 residues. V was shortened by 0 bases and J by 4 bases, with 9 bases between the two germline ends. The germline CDR1 and CDR2 sequences are SGHTA and FQGTGA. CDR3 region: CASSLTVAGETQYF. The CDR3 DNA is TGTGCCAGCAGCTTAACTGTTGCGGGAGAGACCCAGTACTTC. Full variable domain (missing parts from reference TRBV7-3 and TRBJ2-5): GAGVSQTPSNKVTEKGKYVELRCDPISGHTALYWYRQSLGQGPEFLIYFQGTGAADDSGLPNDRFFAVRPEGSVSTLKIQRTERGDSAVYLCASSLTVAGETQYFGPGTRLLVL.

V gene TRBV28 combines with J gene TRBJ1-1; D unresolved. Per germline, CDR1 MDHEN and CDR2 SYDVKM. The germline V and J ends were trimmed by 6 bases and 2 bases, with 22 bases remaining between them. This CDR3 is 17 amino acids long. In DNA, the CDR3 is TGTGCCAGCAGAGCAGACCGCCTCGGTAACTCTAACACTGAAGCTTTCTTT. Protein product: CASRADRLGNSNTEAFF.

The chain has TRBV19 and TRBJ2-1; 12 bases are shared with TRBD2. From germline, CDR1 is LNHDA and CDR2 SQIVND (reference sequence). The CDR3 runs to 16 residues. The V segment lost 6 bases and the J segment 5 bases; nucleotides outside the gene matches: 8. The CDR3 reads CASSKTSGRSHNEQFF. CDR3 coding DNA: TGTGCCAGTAGCAAAACTAGCGGGAGGTCTCACAATGAGCAGTTCTTC.

This chain joins TRBV2 and TRBJ1-3, with D maybe TRBD1 (5 bases). V was trimmed by 9 bases and J by 3 bases, leaving 15 bases between them. The CDR3 runs 14 residues. Germline lookup yields CDR1 SNHLY and CDR2 FYNNEI. CDR3 protein: CASGAGGNGNTIYF. DNA of the CDR3: TGTGCCAGTGGGGCGGGGGGAAATGGAAACACCATATATTTT.

This chain joins TRBV5-1 and TRBJ1-1; D remains ambiguous. There are 13 residues in the CDR3. V lost 1 base and J lost 2, with 6 bases in between. Germline V gene sequence: CDR1 SGHRS, CDR2 YFSETQ. CDR3 coding DNA: TGCGCCAGCAGCTTGCTGAGTAACACTGAAGCTTTCTTT. Translating it yields CASSLLSNTEAFF.

This clone has just a few counts. The gene calls are TRBV27 and TRBJ1-1; D gene ambiguous. Germline-derived CDR1 and CDR2 are MNHEY and SMNVEV (reference sequence). CDR3 length equals 13 residues. Trimming left V 6 bases short and J 6 bases short, with 14 bases between. The CDR3 DNA reads as TGTGCCAGCAGCGCCAGGTTGTACGCTGAAGCTTTCTTT. Its protein product is CASSARLYAEAFF.

The gene calls are TRBV2 and TRBJ2-5; D unresolved. Looked up from germline, CDR1 is SNHLY and CDR2 is FYNNEI. The CDR3 contains 11 residues. Trimming took 3 bases from V and 5 from J, leaving 4 bases between them. The CDR3 sequence: CASSEFETQYF. CDR3 coding DNA: TGTGCCAGCAGTGAGTTCGAGACCCAGTACTTC. The whole variable domain, remainder taken from reference TRBV2 and TRBJ2-5, is EPEVTQTPSHQVTQMGQEVILRCVPISNHLYFYWYRQILGQKVEFLVSFYNNEISEKSEIFDDQFSVERPDGSNFTLKIRSTKLEDSAMYFCASSEFETQYFGPGTRLLVL.

The gene calls are TRBV7-2 and TRBJ2-2, with 9 bases matching TRBD1. Germline assignment: CDR1 SGHTA and CDR2 FQGNSA. Trimming cost V 4 bases and J 6 bases; bases outside gene matches: 12. The CDR3 runs 17 residues. Here the CDR3 reads CASSYVTGGVYAGELFF. The CDR3 nucleotides are TGTGCCAGCAGCTATGTCACAGGGGGCGTATACGCCGGGGAGCTGTTTTTT.